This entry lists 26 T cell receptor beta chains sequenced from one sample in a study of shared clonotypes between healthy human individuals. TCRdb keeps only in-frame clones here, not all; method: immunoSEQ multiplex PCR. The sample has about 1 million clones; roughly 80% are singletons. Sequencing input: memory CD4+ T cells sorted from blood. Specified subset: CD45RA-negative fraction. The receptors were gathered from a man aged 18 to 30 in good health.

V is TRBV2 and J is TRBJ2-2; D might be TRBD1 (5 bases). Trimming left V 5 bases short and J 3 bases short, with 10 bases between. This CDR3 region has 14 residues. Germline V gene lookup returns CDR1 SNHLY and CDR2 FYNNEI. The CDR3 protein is CASSPQGDTGELFF. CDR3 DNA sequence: TGTGCCAGCAGTCCCCAAGGGGACACCGGGGAGCTGTTTTTT.

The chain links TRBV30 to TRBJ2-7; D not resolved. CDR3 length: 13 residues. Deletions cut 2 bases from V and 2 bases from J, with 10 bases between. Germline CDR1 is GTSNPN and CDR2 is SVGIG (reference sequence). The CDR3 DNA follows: TGTGCCTGGAGTAAAGGCACTCCCTACGAGCAGTACTTC. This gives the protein CAWSKGTPYEQYF. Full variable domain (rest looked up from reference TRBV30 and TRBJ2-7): SQTIHQWPATLVQPVGSPLSLECTVEGTSNPNLYWYRQAAGRGLQLLFYSVGIGQISSEVPQNLSASRPQDRQFILSSKKLLLSDSGFYLCAWSKGTPYEQYFGPGTRLTVT.

CDR3 sequence (DNA): TGTGCCAGCCGACAGCCCCAAGGGGGGGAAAAACTGTTTTTT. It translates to CASRQPQGGEKLFF. V is TRBV6-6 and J is TRBJ1-4; D possibly corresponds to TRBD1 (6 bases). This CDR3 spans 14 amino acids. Germline V gene sequence: CDR1 MNHNY, CDR2 SVGAGI (reference sequence). The ends were cut back, 8 bases at V and 8 bases at J, with 18 bases in the middle.

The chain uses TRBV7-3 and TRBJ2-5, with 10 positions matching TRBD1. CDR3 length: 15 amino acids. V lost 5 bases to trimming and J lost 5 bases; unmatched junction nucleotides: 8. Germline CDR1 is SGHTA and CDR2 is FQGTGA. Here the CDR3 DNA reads TGTGCCAGCAGCCCAGACCCGGGACAGGGGGAGACCCAGTACTTC. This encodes CASSPDPGQGETQYF.

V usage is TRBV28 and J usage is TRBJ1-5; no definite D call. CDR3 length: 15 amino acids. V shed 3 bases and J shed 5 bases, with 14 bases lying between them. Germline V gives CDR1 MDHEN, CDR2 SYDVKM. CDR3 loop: CASSLGGRNDQPQHF. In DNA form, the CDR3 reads TGTGCCAGCAGTTTGGGTGGGAGGAACGATCAGCCCCAGCATTTT.

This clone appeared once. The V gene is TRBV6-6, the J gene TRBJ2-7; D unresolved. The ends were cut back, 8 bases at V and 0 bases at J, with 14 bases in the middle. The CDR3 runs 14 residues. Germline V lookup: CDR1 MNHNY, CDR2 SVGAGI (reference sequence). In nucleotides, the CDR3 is TGTGCCAGCCGTTTGACCAGCAGCTCCTACGAGCAGTACTTC. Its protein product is CASRLTSSSYEQYF.

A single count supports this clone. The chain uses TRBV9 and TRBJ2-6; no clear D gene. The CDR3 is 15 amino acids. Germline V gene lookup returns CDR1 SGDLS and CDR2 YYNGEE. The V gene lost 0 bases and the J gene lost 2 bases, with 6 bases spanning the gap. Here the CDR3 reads CASSVATPGANVLTF. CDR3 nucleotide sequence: TGTGCCAGCAGCGTAGCTACGCCTGGGGCCAACGTCCTGACTTTC.

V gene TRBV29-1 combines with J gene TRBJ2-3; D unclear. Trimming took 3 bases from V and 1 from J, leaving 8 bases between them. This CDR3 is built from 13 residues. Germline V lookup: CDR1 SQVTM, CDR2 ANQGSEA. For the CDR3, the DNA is TGCAGCGTTGACCGACCCCGCACAGATACGCAGTATTTT. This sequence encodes CSVDRPRTDTQYF.

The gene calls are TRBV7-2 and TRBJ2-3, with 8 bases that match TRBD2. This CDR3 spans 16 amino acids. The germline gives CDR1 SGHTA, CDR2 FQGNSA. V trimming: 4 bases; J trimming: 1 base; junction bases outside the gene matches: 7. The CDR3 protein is CASSSGTSQGTDTQYF. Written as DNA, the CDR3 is TGTGCCAGCAGCTCAGGGACTAGTCAAGGCACAGATACGCAGTATTTT.

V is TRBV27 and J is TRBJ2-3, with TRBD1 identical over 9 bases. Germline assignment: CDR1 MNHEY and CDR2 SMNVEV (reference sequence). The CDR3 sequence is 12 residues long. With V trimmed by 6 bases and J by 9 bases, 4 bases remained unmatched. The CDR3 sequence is CASSNTGGTQYF. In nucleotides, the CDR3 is TGTGCCAGCAGCAACACAGGGGGCACGCAGTATTTT.

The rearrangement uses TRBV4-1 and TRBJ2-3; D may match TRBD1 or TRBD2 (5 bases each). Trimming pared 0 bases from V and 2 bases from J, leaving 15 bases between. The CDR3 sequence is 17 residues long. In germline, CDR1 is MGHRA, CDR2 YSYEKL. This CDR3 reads CASSQEAVLGVTDTQYF. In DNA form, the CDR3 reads TGCGCCAGCAGCCAAGAGGCTGTACTAGGGGTCACAGATACGCAGTATTTT.

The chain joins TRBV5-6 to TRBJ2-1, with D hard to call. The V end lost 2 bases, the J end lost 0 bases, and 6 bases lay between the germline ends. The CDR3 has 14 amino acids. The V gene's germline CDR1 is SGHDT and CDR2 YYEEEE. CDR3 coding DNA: TGTGCCAGCAGCTTATATGGCTCCTACAATGAGCAGTTCTTC. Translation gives CASSLYGSYNEQFF.

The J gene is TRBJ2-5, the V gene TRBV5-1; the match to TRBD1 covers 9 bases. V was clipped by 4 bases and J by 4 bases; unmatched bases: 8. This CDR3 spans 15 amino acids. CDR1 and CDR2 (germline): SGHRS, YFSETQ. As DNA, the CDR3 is TGCGCCAGCAGCCCCGGGGGACAGGGCCCAGAGACCCAGTACTTC. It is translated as CASSPGGQGPETQYF.

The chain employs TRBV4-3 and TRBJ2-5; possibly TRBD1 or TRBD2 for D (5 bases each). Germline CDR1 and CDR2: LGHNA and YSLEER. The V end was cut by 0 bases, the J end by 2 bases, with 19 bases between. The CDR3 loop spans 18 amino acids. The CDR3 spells CASSQDFGGGPGQETQYF. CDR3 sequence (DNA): TGCGCCAGCAGCCAAGATTTCGGAGGAGGCCCAGGGCAAGAGACCCAGTACTTC.

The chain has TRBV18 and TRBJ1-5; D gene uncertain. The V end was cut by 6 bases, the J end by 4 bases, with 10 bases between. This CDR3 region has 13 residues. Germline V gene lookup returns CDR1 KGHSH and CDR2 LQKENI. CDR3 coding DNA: TGTGCCAGCTCCCCAGAGGAGAATCAGCCCCAGCATTTT. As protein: CASSPEENQPQHF.

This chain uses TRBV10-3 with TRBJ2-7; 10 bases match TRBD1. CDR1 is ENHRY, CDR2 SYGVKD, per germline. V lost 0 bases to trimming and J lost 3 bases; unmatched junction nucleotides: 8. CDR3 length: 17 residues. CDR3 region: CAISESVRDRGFYEQYF. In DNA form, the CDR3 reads TGTGCCATCAGTGAGTCCGTGAGGGACAGGGGATTCTACGAGCAGTACTTC.

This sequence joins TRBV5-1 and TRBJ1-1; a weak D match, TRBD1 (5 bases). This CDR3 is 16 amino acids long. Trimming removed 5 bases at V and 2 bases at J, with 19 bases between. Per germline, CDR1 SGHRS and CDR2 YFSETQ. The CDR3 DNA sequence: TGCGCCAGCAGTGGTGGGAGGGGACCTTATAACACTGAAGCTTTCTTT. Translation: CASSGGRGPYNTEAFF.

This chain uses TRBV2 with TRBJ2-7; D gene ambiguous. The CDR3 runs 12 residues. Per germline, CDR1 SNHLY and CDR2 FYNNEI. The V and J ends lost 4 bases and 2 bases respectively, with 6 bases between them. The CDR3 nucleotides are TGTGCCAGCAGTGCAGGCGCCTACGAGCAGTACTTC. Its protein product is CASSAGAYEQYF.

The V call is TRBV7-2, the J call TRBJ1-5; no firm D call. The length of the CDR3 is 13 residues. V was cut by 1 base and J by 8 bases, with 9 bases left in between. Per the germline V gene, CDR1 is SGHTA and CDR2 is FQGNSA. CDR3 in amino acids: CASSLGAGEPQHF. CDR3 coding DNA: TGTGCCAGCAGCTTAGGGGCCGGGGAGCCCCAGCATTTT.

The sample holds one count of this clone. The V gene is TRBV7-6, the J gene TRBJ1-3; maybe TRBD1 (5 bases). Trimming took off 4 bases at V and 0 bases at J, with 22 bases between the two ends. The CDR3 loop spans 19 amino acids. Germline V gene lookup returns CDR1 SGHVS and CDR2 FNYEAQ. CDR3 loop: CASSSSRDAGTSSGNTIYF. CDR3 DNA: TGTGCCAGCAGCTCCTCCCGGGACGCGGGTACCTCCTCTGGAAACACCATATATTTT.

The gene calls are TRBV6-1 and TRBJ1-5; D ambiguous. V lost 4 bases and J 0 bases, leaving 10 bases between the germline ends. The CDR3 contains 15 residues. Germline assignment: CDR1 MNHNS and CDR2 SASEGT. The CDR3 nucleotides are TGTGCCAGCAGTGTGACGGTACATAGCAATCAGCCCCAGCATTTT. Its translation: CASSVTVHSNQPQHF.

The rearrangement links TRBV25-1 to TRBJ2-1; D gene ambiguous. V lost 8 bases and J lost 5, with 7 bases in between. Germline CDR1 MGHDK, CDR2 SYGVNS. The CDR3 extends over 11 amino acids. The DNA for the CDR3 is TGTGCCAGCTCTAAGGACAATGAGCAGTTCTTC. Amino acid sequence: CASSKDNEQFF.

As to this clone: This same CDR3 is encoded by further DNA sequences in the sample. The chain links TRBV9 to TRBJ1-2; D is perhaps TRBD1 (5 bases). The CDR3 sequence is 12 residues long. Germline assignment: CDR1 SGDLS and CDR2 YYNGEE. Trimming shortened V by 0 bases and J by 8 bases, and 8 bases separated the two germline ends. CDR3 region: CASSVVRGGYTF. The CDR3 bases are TGTGCCAGCAGCGTAGTCCGGGGGGGCTACACCTTC.

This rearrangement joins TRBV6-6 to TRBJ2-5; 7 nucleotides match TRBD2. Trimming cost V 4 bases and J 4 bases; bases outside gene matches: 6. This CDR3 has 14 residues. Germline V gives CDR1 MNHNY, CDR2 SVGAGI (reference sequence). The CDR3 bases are TGTGCCAGCAGTTCCTCTAGCGGCCGAGAGACCCAGTACTTC. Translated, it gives CASSSSSGRETQYF.

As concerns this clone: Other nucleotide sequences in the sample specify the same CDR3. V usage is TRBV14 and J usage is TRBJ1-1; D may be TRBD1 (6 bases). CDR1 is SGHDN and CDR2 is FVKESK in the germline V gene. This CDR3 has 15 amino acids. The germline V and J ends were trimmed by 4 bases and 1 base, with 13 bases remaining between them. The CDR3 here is CASSLLRTANTEAFF. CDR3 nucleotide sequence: TGTGCCAGCAGCCTCCTAAGGACAGCGAACACTGAAGCTTTCTTT.

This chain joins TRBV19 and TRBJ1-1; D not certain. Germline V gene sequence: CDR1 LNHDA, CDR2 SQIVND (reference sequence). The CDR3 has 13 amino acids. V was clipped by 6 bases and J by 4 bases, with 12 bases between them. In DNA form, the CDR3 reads TGTGCCAGTAGCTCTCAGATCGGCACTGAAGCTTTCTTT. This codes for CASSSQIGTEAFF.